This record concerns one TCR beta chain sequence. Germline V CDR1 and CDR2: LGHDT, YNNKEL (reference sequence). V was cut by 6 bases and J by 3 bases, with 10 bases left in between. The CDR3 spans 13 residues. The data derive from a study of blood T cell repertoires in COVID-19. As for the study in general: COVID-19 samples, acute and convalescent, were from the United States, Italy and Spain.

Authors' data handling: Nucleated cell counts were estimated from reference gene primer amplification. Sequencing was performed with immunoSEQ multiplex PCR; in TCRdb, only in-frame clones are kept and a portion is missing. V and J calls plus clone size are reproduced from that table; the DNA served to infer D and trimming. This table holds over 150,000 clones, about 90% found once. The cohort comprised adults aged about 18 to 100 years residing in approximately 25 US areas. Cohort 3 donors counted as recovered after two negative PCRs, clearance, or resolved symptoms. The specimen sequenced was PBMCs or T cells enriched from blood (not recorded which). The sequence was obtained from a woman aged 45 to 65 who had recovered from COVID-19. The chain links TRBV3-1 (or the pseudogene TRBV3-2) to TRBJ2-3; D uncertain. In DNA, the CDR3 is TGTGCCAGCAGTCCGACCGGGACAGATACGCAGTATTTT. Its translation is CASSPTGTDTQYF.